What follows are 9 T cell receptor beta chains derived from one specimen sequenced in a study of T cells in women clearing cervical HPV infection (dated by TCRdb to between 2018 and 2020). Receptor amplification or capture employed the immunoSEQ multiplex PCR assay. TCRdb took this table from immuneACCESS and kept in-frame rearrangements with V and J called. Such tables lack part of the clones; where checked against another copy, unresolved V genes explain under half of the gap, and the rest is unexplained. The record for this sample contains about 35,000 clones. Jointly, the top ten make up 5.5% to 8% of the sample. Sequenced input: blood buffy coat. The origin of the receptors is a woman aged 18 to 75 with a cervical HPV16 infection that either progressed to CIN3+ or cleared (not recorded which).

With respect to this clone: The missing CDR3 end, 3 residues past where the read stops, is filled in from the germline J gene. This chain joins TRBV9 and TRBJ1-3, with a weak D call TRBD1 (5 bases). The CDR3 sequence is 16 residues long. The V gene's germline CDR1 is SGDLS and CDR2 YYNGEE. V lost 0 bases, J lost 0 bases, and 10 bases lay in between. CDR3 amino acids: CASSVGEGLSGNTIYF. The sequenced CDR3 bases are TGTGCCAGCAGCGTAGGGGAGGGGCTCTCTGGAAACACC.

Turning to this clone: The read ends 3 residues shy of where the CDR3 ends; the end is completed using the germline J gene. This chain joins TRBV20-1 and TRBJ2-4; the D gene is possibly TRBD1 (5 bases). Trimming took off 3 bases at V and 4 bases at J, with 10 bases between the two ends. This CDR3 is 13 amino acids long. CDR1 and CDR2 (germline): DFQATT, SNEGSKA (reference sequence). The sequenced CDR3 bases are TGCAGTGCTAGTGCGGCAGGGAAAAACATT. It encodes CSASAAGKNI. The whole CDR3 reads CSASAAGKNIQYF.

A remark on this clone: The read is 3 residues too short to cover the CDR3 end, so that end is filled in from the germline J gene. This chain links TRBV30 with TRBJ2-5, with D perhaps matching TRBD2 (6 bases). This CDR3 region has 12 residues. V dropped 5 bases and J dropped 4 bases, with 11 bases sitting between them. Germline loops: CDR1 GTSNPN, CDR2 SVGIG (reference sequence). The CDR3 is CAWGGTGETQYF. CDR3 DNA, as far as it was read: TGTGCCTGGGGGGGGACCGGAGAGACC.

A word on this clone: The read ends 3 residues before the CDR3 terminus; that terminus is restored from the germline J gene. The chain is built from TRBV2 and TRBJ2-5, with 8 nucleotides matching TRBD2. There are 13 residues in the CDR3. Losses at the gene ends were 6 bases for V and 5 bases for J; bases not matched to a gene: 5. The germline V gene encodes CDR1 SNHLY and CDR2 FYNNEI. The CDR3: CASRMSGSETQYF. Incomplete CDR3 DNA: TGTGCCAGCAGGATGAGCGGGAGCGAGACC. The full variable domain, completed using reference TRBV2 and TRBJ2-5, is EPEVTQTPSHQVTQMGQEVILRCVPISNHLYFYWYRQILGQKVEFLVSFYNNEISEKSEIFDDQFSVERPDGSNFTLKIRSTKLEDSAMYFCASRMSGSETQYFGPGTRLLVL.

Turning to this clone: Read data end 3 residues before the CDR3 end; the end is taken from the germline J gene. The gene calls are TRBV28 and TRBJ1-2; TRBD1 matches 9 bases. The CDR3 spans 13 residues. V was pared by 6 bases and J by 5 bases, with 4 bases of the junction left unmatched. From germline, CDR1 is MDHEN and CDR2 SYDVKM. CDR3 bases read: TGTGCCAGCAGGTCGACAGGGGGTTATGGC. It encodes CASRSTGGYG. The complete CDR3 protein is CASRSTGGYGYTF.

To note about this clone: Read sequence stops 3 residues before the CDR3 end, and the germline J gene provides the missing end. V and J are TRBV19 and TRBJ2-1; TRBD2 aligns across 8 bases. Germline CDR1 is LNHDA and CDR2 is SQIVND (reference sequence). The CDR3 covers 14 residues. After removal of 1 base from V and 8 bases from J, the junction contained 4 bases not matched to a gene. CDR3 DNA (partial): TGTGCCAGTAGTATAGCGGGGGGGCTCGATGAG. This codes for CASSIAGGLDE. The whole CDR3 region reads CASSIAGGLDEQFF.

In regard to this clone: With the read ending 3 residues before the CDR3 end, the germline J gene is used to fill in that end. This rearrangement joins TRBV19 to TRBJ1-5; 8 bases are shared with TRBD1. V gave up 3 bases and J gave up 4 bases; unmatched junction bases: 2. Germline V gives CDR1 LNHDA, CDR2 SQIVND (reference sequence). This CDR3 region has 14 residues. Partial CDR3 DNA: TGTGCCAGTAGTATTGGGACAGGAAATCAGCCC. Encoded protein: CASSIGTGNQP. The full CDR3 reads CASSIGTGNQPQHF.

Concerning this clone itself: The read is 3 residues too short to cover the CDR3 end, so that end is filled in from the germline J gene. The rearrangement joins TRBV6-1 to TRBJ2-3; 9 bases line up with TRBD2. Per germline, CDR1 MNHNS and CDR2 SASEGT. The V and J ends lost 1 base and 4 bases, in that order; junction bases with no gene match: 6. This CDR3 has 16 residues. CDR3 sequence reads: CASSEVGSGSPDTQYF. The CDR3 DNA, read in part, is TGTGCCAGCAGTGAAGTGGGTAGCGGGAGCCCAGATACG.

As regards this clone: The read halts 3 residues ahead of the CDR3 end, with the missing end drawn from the germline J gene. V gene TRBV20-1 combines with J gene TRBJ2-1; TRBD2 agrees at 11 bases. Germline CDR1 DFQATT, CDR2 SNEGSKA (reference sequence). Trimming at V came to 3 bases and at J to 2 bases, leaving 3 bases not matched to a gene. The CDR3 length is 15 residues. This CDR3 reads CSASTSGGPYNEQFF. The covered CDR3 bases are TGCAGTGCTAGTACTAGCGGGGGCCCCTACAATGAG.